Below are 5 T cell receptor beta chains sequenced from a single sample in a study of blood T cell repertoires in COVID-19. Using immunoSEQ multiplex PCR, the repertoire was profiled, and TCRdb retains in-frame clones only, with some absent. The repertoire holds roughly 300,000 clones, with around four fifths as singletons. The sample consisted of peripheral blood. All receptors come from a woman aged 50 to 65 with acute or convalescent COVID-19.

The rearrangement links TRBV27 to TRBJ2-5; 10 nucleotides match TRBD1. V trimming: 2 bases; J trimming: 3 bases; junction bases outside the gene matches: 0. The CDR3 has 14 amino acids. The germline V gene encodes CDR1 MNHEY and CDR2 SMNVEV (reference sequence). The CDR3 reads CASSLGTGEETQYF. CDR3 sequence (DNA): TGTGCCAGCAGTTTAGGGACAGGGGAAGAGACCCAGTACTTC.

This clone has just one count. The V call is TRBV7-2, the J call TRBJ1-5; 11 bases match TRBD1. V lost 3 bases, J lost 0 bases, and 4 bases stayed unmatched. This CDR3 has 17 residues. The germline gives CDR1 SGHTA, CDR2 FQGNSA. Here the CDR3 reads CASSLGQGVYSNQPQHF. The DNA of the CDR3 is TGTGCCAGCAGCTTGGGACAGGGGGTGTATAGCAATCAGCCCCAGCATTTT.

The gene calls are TRBV29-1 and TRBJ2-2, with a tentative D call TRBD1 (6 bases). This CDR3 has 14 residues. CDR1 and CDR2 from the germline V gene are SQVTM and ANQGSEA. V lost 8 bases and J 0 bases, leaving 13 bases between the germline ends. CDR3 loop: CSSRTDPNTGELFF. Written as DNA, the CDR3 is TGCAGCAGCCGGACAGACCCGAACACCGGGGAGCTGTTTTTT.

The table lists this clone with a few counts. The chain has TRBV2 and TRBJ2-5; a weak D match, TRBD2 (5 bases). Between the trimmed V and J ends, which lost 1 base and 4 bases, there was a span of 10 bases. CDR1 SNHLY and CDR2 FYNNEI come from the germline V gene. CDR3 length equals 14 residues. CDR3: CASSEGGGRETQYF. Written as DNA, the CDR3 is TGTGCCAGCAGTGAAGGCGGAGGCCGAGAGACCCAGTACTTC.

The chain uses TRBV5-4 and TRBJ2-5; D is perhaps TRBD1 (6 bases). V lost 5 bases, J lost 3 bases, and 20 bases lay in between. CDR1 SGHNT and CDR2 YYREEE come from the germline V gene (reference sequence). This CDR3 contains 16 residues. The CDR3 region has the DNA TGTGCCAGCAGTCCAAATCGGGGCACAGGGAAAGAGACCCAGTACTTC. This gives the protein CASSPNRGTGKETQYF. The complete variable domain, with remaining parts taken from reference TRBV5-4 and TRBJ2-5, reads ETGVTQSPTHLIKTRGQQVTLRCSSQSGHNTVSWYQQALGQGPQFIFQYYREEENGRGNFPPRFSGLQFPNYSSELNVNALELDDSALYLCASSPNRGTGKETQYFGPGTRLLVL.